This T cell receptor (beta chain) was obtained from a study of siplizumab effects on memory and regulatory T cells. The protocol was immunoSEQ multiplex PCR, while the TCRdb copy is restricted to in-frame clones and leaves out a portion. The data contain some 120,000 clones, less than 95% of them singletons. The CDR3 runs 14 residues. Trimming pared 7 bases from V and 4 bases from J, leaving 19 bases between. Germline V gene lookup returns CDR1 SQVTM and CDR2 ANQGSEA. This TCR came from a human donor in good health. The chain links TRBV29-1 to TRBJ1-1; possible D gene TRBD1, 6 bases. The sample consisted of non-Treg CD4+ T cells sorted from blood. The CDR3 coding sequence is TGCAGCGCCATCGGACCGCAGGGGACCACTGAAGCTTTCTTT. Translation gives CSAIGPQGTTEAFF.